This TCR beta chain was identified during a study of blood T cell repertoires in COVID-19. As for the study in general: Sites in the United States, Italy and Spain provided acute and convalescent COVID-19 samples. The analysed material was cDNA or gDNA that came from T cells, B-cell-depleted T cells, or PBMCs.

Per the study methods: Amplification of reference gene primers provided the estimated nucleated cell counts. Sequencing was performed with immunoSEQ multiplex PCR; in TCRdb, only in-frame clones are kept and a portion is missing. The DNA was the basis for D and trimming; V, J and clone size are from that table. The table records about 110,000 clones, about 79% of them present only once. The CDR3 length is 11 residues. V was cut by 3 bases and J by 12 bases, with 12 bases left in between. CDR1 and CDR2 (germline): MDHEN, SYDVKM. The origin of this receptor is a woman aged 80 or older with active or convalescent COVID-19. The chain recombines TRBV28 with TRBJ2-7, with D unclear. The sample comprised peripheral blood. Written as DNA, the CDR3 is TGTGCCAGCAGTTTCTTGCTACGACTGTACTTC. Its protein product is CASSFLLRLYF.